The clone carrying this TCR beta chain was seen repeatedly, ten times or more. Its antigen remains unknown. Pregnant or lactating patients were excluded, as were those with uncontrolled infection or other autoimmune disease. The entry originates in a study of T cells in Graves' hyperthyroidism and ophthalmopathy. Study-level findings and limits: The majority of expanded thyroid clonotypes above 0.001 also appeared in blood.

V was trimmed by 5 bases and J by 0 bases, leaving 14 bases between them. Germline loops: CDR1 MNHEY, CDR2 SVGEGT. The CDR3 spans 16 residues. What was amplified from RNA transcripts were TCR beta CDR3 regions. HTBI primers were used for first-round RT-PCR of the TCR CDR3. From the multiplex PCR reads, TCRdb called clonotypes with MiXCR, one entry per CDR3 protein. The table lists roughly 740,000 distinct CDR3 sequences, 15% to 20% of them singletons. V and J are TRBV6-2 or TRBV6-3 and TRBJ1-5, with no clear D. Sample: blood. The origin of this receptor is a man between 18 and 29 years old with Graves' hyperthyroidism. In DNA form, the CDR3 reads TGTGCCAGCAGTACGCTCCCCACAGTTAGCAATCAGCCCCAGCATTTT. Amino acids: CASSTLPTVSNQPQHF.